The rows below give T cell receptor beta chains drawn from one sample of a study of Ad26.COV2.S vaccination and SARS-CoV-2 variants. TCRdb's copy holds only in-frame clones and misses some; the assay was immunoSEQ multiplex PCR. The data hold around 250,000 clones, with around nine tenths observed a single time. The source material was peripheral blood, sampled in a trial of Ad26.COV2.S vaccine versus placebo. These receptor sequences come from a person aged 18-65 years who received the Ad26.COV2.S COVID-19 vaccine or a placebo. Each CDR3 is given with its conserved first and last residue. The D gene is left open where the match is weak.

CDR3 DNA: TGTGCCAGCAGCTTACCCAAAAACCGGGCCCTCTCCTACAATGAGCAGTTCTTC
CDR3 protein: CASSLPKNRALSYNEQFF
CDR3 length: 18
V gene: TRBV11-3
J gene: TRBJ2-1
D gene: .

CDR3 DNA: TGTGCCAGTAGTCTGAGGTCCGCACCCCTCGACTACAATGAGCAGTTCTTC
CDR3 protein: CASSLRSAPLDYNEQFF
CDR3 length: 17
V gene: TRBV19
J gene: TRBJ2-1
D gene: .

CDR3 DNA: TGTGCCAGCCGTCCCGGGACAGGGTGGGGGGCAGATACGCAGTATTTT
CDR3 protein: CASRPGTGWGADTQYF
CDR3 length: 16
V gene: TRBV3-1/TRBV3-2
J gene: TRBJ2-3
D gene: TRBD1

CDR3 DNA: TGTGCCAGCAGCAAGATGAGAGATTCACCCCTCCACTTT
CDR3 protein: CASSKMRDSPLHF
CDR3 length: 13
V gene: TRBV7-3
J gene: TRBJ1-6
D gene: .

CDR3 DNA: TGTGCCTGGACTAGTAGGCCAGGGGGCGAAAAACTGTTTTTT
CDR3 protein: CAWTSRPGGEKLFF
CDR3 length: 14
V gene: TRBV30
J gene: TRBJ1-4
D gene: TRBD1

CDR3 DNA: TGTGCCAGTAGTATCAGGAGCACTGAAGCTTTCTTT
CDR3 protein: CASSIRSTEAFF
CDR3 length: 12
V gene: TRBV19
J gene: TRBJ1-1
D gene: .

CDR3 DNA: TGTGCCAGCAGTTTGACAGGAGATAATCAGCCCCAGCATTTT
CDR3 protein: CASSLTGDNQPQHF
CDR3 length: 14
V gene: TRBV6-2/TRBV6-3
J gene: TRBJ1-5
D gene: .

CDR3 DNA: TGTGCCAGTAGCCCCGGGACCGCAGGGTACACCTTC
CDR3 protein: CASSPGTAGYTF
CDR3 length: 12
V gene: TRBV19
J gene: TRBJ1-2
D gene: .

CDR3 DNA: TGTGCCAGCAGCTTTGGGTCACTTACAGGGATGGGGGAAAAACTGTTTTTT
CDR3 protein: CASSFGSLTGMGEKLFF
CDR3 length: 17
V gene: TRBV7-8
J gene: TRBJ1-4
D gene: .

CDR3 DNA: TGTGCCAGCAGCCAGGGGGTTGAGATGGAGACCCAGTACTTC
CDR3 protein: CASSQGVEMETQYF
CDR3 length: 14
V gene: TRBV5-4
J gene: TRBJ2-5
D gene: TRBD1

CDR3 DNA: TGCGCCAGCAGCCCTCCCCCGGGGGGAGAGAACAATGAGCAGTTCTTC
CDR3 protein: CASSPPPGGENNEQFF
CDR3 length: 16
V gene: TRBV4-3
J gene: TRBJ2-1
D gene: TRBD2

CDR3 DNA: TGTGCCAGCAGGCCCCCCGGGGTCTCTGGAAACACCATATATTTT
CDR3 protein: CASRPPGVSGNTIYF
CDR3 length: 15
V gene: TRBV6-5
J gene: TRBJ1-3
D gene: .

CDR3 DNA: TGTGCCAGCAAGGACAGGGTCCCCGCAGATACGCAGTATTTT
CDR3 protein: CASKDRVPADTQYF
CDR3 length: 14
V gene: TRBV6-6
J gene: TRBJ2-3
D gene: TRBD1

CDR3 DNA: TGTGCCAGCAGCTCAGCTCTCCGGGACAGGGCTCGCGAGCAGTACTTC
CDR3 protein: CASSSALRDRAREQYF
CDR3 length: 16
V gene: TRBV5-4
J gene: TRBJ2-7
D gene: TRBD1

CDR3 DNA: TGTGCCTGGAGTGCACTACTTCCGAACACTGAAGCTTTCTTT
CDR3 protein: CAWSALLPNTEAFF
CDR3 length: 14
V gene: TRBV30
J gene: TRBJ1-1
D gene: .

CDR3 DNA: TGTGCCACCAGCACGGACTTCCCTTACAGGGTTACATTGGATTCACCCCTCCACTTT
CDR3 protein: CATSTDFPYRVTLDSPLHF
CDR3 length: 19
V gene: TRBV15
J gene: TRBJ1-6
D gene: .

CDR3 DNA: TGTGCCAGCAGCGTGAATAACGCCGGGCTGGCTAGCGGGAGGGCAATAGAGACCCAGTACTTC
CDR3 protein: CASSVNNAGLASGRAIETQYF
CDR3 length: 21
V gene: TRBV9
J gene: TRBJ2-5
D gene: TRBD2